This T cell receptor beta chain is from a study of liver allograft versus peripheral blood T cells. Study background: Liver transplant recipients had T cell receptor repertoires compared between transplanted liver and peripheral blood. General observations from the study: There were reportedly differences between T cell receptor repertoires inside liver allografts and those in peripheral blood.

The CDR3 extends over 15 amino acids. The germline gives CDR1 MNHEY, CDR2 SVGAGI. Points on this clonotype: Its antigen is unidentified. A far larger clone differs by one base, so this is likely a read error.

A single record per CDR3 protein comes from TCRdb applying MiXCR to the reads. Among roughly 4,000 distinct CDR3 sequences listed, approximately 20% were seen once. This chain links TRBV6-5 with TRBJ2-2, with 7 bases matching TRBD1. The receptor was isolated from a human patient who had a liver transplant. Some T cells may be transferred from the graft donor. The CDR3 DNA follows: TGTGTCAGCAGTGAAACCTCGACAGGGATGGGGGAGCTGTTTTTT. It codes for CVSSETSTGMGELFF.